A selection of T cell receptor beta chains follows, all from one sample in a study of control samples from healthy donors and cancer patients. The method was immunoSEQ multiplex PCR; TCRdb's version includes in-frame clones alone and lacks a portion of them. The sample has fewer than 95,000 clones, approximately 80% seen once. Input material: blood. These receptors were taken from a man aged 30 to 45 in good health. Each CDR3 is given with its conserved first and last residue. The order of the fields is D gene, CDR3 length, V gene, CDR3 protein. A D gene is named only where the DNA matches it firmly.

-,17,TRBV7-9,CASGTPPNYSGANVLTF
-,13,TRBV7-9,CASTWEGGTEAFF
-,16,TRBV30,CAWSVLALAGPYEQYF
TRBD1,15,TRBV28,CASSSPGQGNTEAFF
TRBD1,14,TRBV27,CASSRQGTGEAQYF
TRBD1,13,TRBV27,CASTRTGNEKLFF
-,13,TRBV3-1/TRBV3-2,CASSRDTLGEQYF
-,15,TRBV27,CASSLGGLYTGELFF
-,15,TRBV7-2,CASSLGGPNTGELFF
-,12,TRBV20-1,CSASKKNQPQHF
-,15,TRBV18,CASSPVQGFSTEAFF
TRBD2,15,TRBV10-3,CAISEGLGVTYEQFF
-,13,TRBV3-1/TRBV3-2,CASSHPYGAEAFF
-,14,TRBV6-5,CASRYQQLNTEAFF
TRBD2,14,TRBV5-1,CASKMEAGGATQYF
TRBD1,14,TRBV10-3,CAISGTGVGTEAFF
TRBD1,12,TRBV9,CASSAGTDEAFF
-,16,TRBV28,CASSPGTLPLNQPQHF
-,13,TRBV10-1,CATSPGGLGGYTF
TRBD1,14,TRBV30,CAWSLRGRWEGYTF
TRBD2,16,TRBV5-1,CASSLGPAGGPDTQYF
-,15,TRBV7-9,CASSLGLDRSSPLHF
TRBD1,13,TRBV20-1,CSASRDRDSPLHF
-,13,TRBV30,CAWRGGSSYEQYF
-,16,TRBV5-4,CASNKGGQSYDYGYTF
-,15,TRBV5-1,CASSLGSGNTDTQYF
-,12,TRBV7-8,CASSSFRGPKFF